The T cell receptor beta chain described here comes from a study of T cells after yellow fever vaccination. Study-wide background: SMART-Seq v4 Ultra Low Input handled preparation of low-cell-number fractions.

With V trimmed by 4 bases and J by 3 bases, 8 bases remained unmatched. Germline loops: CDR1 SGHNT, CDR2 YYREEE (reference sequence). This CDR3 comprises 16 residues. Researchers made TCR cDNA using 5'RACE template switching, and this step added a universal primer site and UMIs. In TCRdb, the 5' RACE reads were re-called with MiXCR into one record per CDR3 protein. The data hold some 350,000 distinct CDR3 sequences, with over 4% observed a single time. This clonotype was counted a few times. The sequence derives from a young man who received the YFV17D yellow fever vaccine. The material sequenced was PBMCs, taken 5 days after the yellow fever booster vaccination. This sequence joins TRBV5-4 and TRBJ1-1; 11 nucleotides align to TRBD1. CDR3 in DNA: TGTGCCAGCAGCCCACCGGGACAGGGGGGGGACACTGAAGCTTTCTTT. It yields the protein CASSPPGQGGDTEAFF.